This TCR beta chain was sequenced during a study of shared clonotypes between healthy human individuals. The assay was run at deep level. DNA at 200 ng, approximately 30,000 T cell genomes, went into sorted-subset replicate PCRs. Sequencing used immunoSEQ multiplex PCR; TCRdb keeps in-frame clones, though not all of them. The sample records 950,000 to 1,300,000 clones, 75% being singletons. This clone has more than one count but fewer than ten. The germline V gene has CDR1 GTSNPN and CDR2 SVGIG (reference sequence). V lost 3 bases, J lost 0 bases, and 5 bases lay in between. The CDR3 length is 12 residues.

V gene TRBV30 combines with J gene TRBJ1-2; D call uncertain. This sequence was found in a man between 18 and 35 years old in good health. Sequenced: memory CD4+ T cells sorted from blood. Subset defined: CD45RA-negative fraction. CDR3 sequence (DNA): TGTGCCTGGAGGATAACTAACTATGGCTACACCTTC. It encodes CAWRITNYGYTF. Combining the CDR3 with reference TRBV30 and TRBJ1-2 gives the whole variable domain SQTIHQWPATLVQPVGSPLSLECTVEGTSNPNLYWYRQAAGRGLQLLFYSVGIGQISSEVPQNLSASRPQDRQFILSSKKLLLSDSGFYLCAWRITNYGYTFGSGTRLTVV.